Listed below are T cell receptor beta chains from one sample, sequenced in a study of cytomegalovirus exposure and HLA in healthy donors. The table came from immunoSEQ multiplex PCR; TCRdb's copy has only in-frame clones and leaves some out. The sample shows some 170,000 clones, roughly 86% of them seen only once. The material sequenced was PBMCs. The receptors originated from a man between 18 and 35 years old in good health and CMV-seropositive. Each CDR3 is given with its conserved first and last residue. A D gene is named only where the DNA matches it firmly. Size values are once, few and many counts, or a class for expanded clones, and some rows have none.

J gene: TRBJ1-1
D gene: -
V gene: TRBV7-2
clone size: -
CDR3 DNA: TGTGCCAGCAGCTTAAGCCCAGGCCTTAAAGCTTTCTTT
CDR3 protein: CASSLSPGLKAFF

J gene: TRBJ2-7
D gene: -
V gene: TRBV9
clone size: -
CDR3 DNA: TGTGCCAGCAGCGTAGGTATCTCCTACGAGCAGTACTTC
CDR3 protein: CASSVGISYEQYF

J gene: TRBJ1-2
D gene: -
V gene: TRBV6-5
clone size: -
CDR3 DNA: TGTGCCAGCAGTTCCCCCTACAGGGTCAGCGGCTACACCTTC
CDR3 protein: CASSSPYRVSGYTF

J gene: TRBJ1-3
D gene: TRBD1
V gene: TRBV7-9
clone size: -
CDR3 DNA: TGTGCCAGCAGCTTGGGACAGGGATTAGGGTCAGGAAACACCATATATTTT
CDR3 protein: CASSLGQGLGSGNTIYF

J gene: TRBJ2-3
D gene: TRBD1
V gene: TRBV6-5
clone size: -
CDR3 DNA: TGTGCCAGCACCGCAGGGGGAGTGGCAGATACGCAGTATTTT
CDR3 protein: CASTAGGVADTQYF

J gene: TRBJ1-2
D gene: -
V gene: TRBV5-1
clone size: few
CDR3 DNA: TGCGCCAGCAGCTTGGGGGCGACGAACTATGGCTACACCTTC
CDR3 protein: CASSLGATNYGYTF

J gene: TRBJ2-5
D gene: TRBD2
V gene: TRBV7-9
clone size: -
CDR3 DNA: TGTGCCAGCAGCCCGTCGCGGGGACTAGCGGATCACCAAGAGACCCAGTACTTC
CDR3 protein: CASSPSRGLADHQETQYF

J gene: TRBJ2-3
D gene: TRBD2
V gene: TRBV10-3
clone size: -
CDR3 DNA: TGTGCCACCGCCTGGGCGGGGGGTATCACAGATACGCAGTATTTT
CDR3 protein: CATAWAGGITDTQYF

J gene: TRBJ2-7
D gene: -
V gene: TRBV7-8
clone size: -
CDR3 DNA: TGTGCCAGCAGCTCCCCCCTAATCTACGAGCAGTACTTC
CDR3 protein: CASSSPLIYEQYF

J gene: TRBJ1-2
D gene: TRBD1
V gene: TRBV7-9
clone size: -
CDR3 DNA: TGTGCCAGCAGCTTAGCCGGGACAGGAATATCTTCGGACGGCTACACCTTC
CDR3 protein: CASSLAGTGISSDGYTF

J gene: TRBJ1-1
D gene: -
V gene: TRBV15
clone size: few
CDR3 DNA: TGTGCCACCACCCTAAACCGGGACACGGAAGCTTTCTTT
CDR3 protein: CATTLNRDTEAFF

J gene: TRBJ1-5
D gene: -
V gene: TRBV6-4
clone size: -
CDR3 DNA: TGTGCCAGCAAAGGGGTGGTAAGACAGCAATATAGCAATCAGCCCCAGCATTTT
CDR3 protein: CASKGVVRQQYSNQPQHF